This T cell receptor beta chain stems from a study of cytomegalovirus exposure and HLA in healthy donors. CDR3 length: 15 amino acids. Germline V gives CDR1 SQVTM, CDR2 ANQGSEA. Trimming pared 3 bases from V and 3 bases from J, leaving 17 bases between. Primers included in the PCR were 60 Vbeta and 13 Jbeta primers. The method was immunoSEQ multiplex PCR; TCRdb's version includes in-frame clones alone and lacks a portion of them. This sample yields about 170,000 clones, of which around 75% are seen a single time; about 3% belongs to the top ten. The sample taken for sequencing was PBMCs. This clonotype was sampled from a woman in her fifties or sixties in good health and CMV-seropositive. The V and J genes are TRBV29-1 and TRBJ2-5, with D maybe TRBD1 (6 bases). The CDR3 protein is CSVEVTSNREETQYF. CDR3 in DNA: TGCAGCGTTGAGGTAACCTCGAACAGGGAAGAGACCCAGTACTTC.